The rows below give T cell receptor beta chains drawn from one sample of a study of PD-L1 blockade in urothelial cancer. Produced via immunoSEQ multiplex PCR; TCRdb's table is partial and in-frame only. The sample shows 30,000 to 40,000 clones, over 75% of them seen only once. Source: PBMCs, taken around atezolizumab (anti-PD-L1) treatment. The receptor set was obtained from a man aged 65 to 79 with urothelial cancer. Each CDR3 is given with its conserved first and last residue. D genes are given only for firm matches. Clone size appears in some rows only: once, few, many, or a class for an expanded clone.

d_call: NA
clone_size: NA
v_call: TRBV19
cdr3_length: 18
j_call: TRBJ2-1
cdr3_nt: TGTGCCAGTAGGGCGGAGGGGCCCTATCATGGCTCCTACAATGAGCAGTTCTTC
cdr3_aa: CASRAEGPYHGSYNEQFF

d_call: NA
clone_size: once
v_call: TRBV4-1
cdr3_length: 15
j_call: TRBJ1-3
cdr3_nt: TGCGCCAGCAGCCAACCAGGGAACTCTGGAAACACCATATATTTT
cdr3_aa: CASSQPGNSGNTIYF

d_call: TRBD2
clone_size: NA
v_call: TRBV27
cdr3_length: 15
j_call: TRBJ2-7
cdr3_nt: TGTGCCAGCAGTTTATCAGCGGGAGGCTCATACGAGCAGTACTTC
cdr3_aa: CASSLSAGGSYEQYF

d_call: NA
clone_size: NA
v_call: TRBV7-9
cdr3_length: 12
j_call: TRBJ1-2
cdr3_nt: TGTGCCAGCAGCTTAGGGGGAGTGGGCTACACCTTC
cdr3_aa: CASSLGGVGYTF

d_call: TRBD1
clone_size: NA
v_call: TRBV28
cdr3_length: 11
j_call: TRBJ2-7
cdr3_nt: TGTGCCACCAGACAGGGTTCCGAGCAGTACTTC
cdr3_aa: CATRQGSEQYF

d_call: TRBD2
clone_size: NA
v_call: TRBV7-6
cdr3_length: 15
j_call: TRBJ2-1
cdr3_nt: TGTGCCAGCAGCGCAGCCGGGACTAGCGTTATTGAGCAGTTCTTC
cdr3_aa: CASSAAGTSVIEQFF

d_call: NA
clone_size: NA
v_call: TRBV19
cdr3_length: 14
j_call: TRBJ2-2
cdr3_nt: TGTGCCAGTAGTATTAAACAGAACACCGGGGAGCTGTTTTTT
cdr3_aa: CASSIKQNTGELFF

d_call: NA
clone_size: NA
v_call: TRBV7-9
cdr3_length: 16
j_call: TRBJ2-7
cdr3_nt: TGTGCCAGCAGCTTGAGCCAGGGGTTGTTTTCCTACGAGCAGTACTTC
cdr3_aa: CASSLSQGLFSYEQYF

d_call: NA
clone_size: NA
v_call: TRBV28
cdr3_length: 14
j_call: TRBJ2-7
cdr3_nt: TGTGCCAGCCTCGGAGGTTACCCTTCTTGGGAGCAGTACTTC
cdr3_aa: CASLGGYPSWEQYF

d_call: NA
clone_size: NA
v_call: TRBV27
cdr3_length: 16
j_call: TRBJ2-6
cdr3_nt: TGTGCCAGCCCTCCCCTCCGGGACAATCAGGCCAACGTCCTGACTTTC
cdr3_aa: CASPPLRDNQANVLTF

d_call: NA
clone_size: NA
v_call: TRBV7-9
cdr3_length: 15
j_call: TRBJ2-1
cdr3_nt: TGTGCCAGCAGCCGAAGCGGATCCTCTTACAATGAGCAGTTCTTC
cdr3_aa: CASSRSGSSYNEQFF

d_call: NA
clone_size: NA
v_call: TRBV5-5
cdr3_length: 15
j_call: TRBJ2-7
cdr3_nt: TGTGCCAGCGCTGGAGTCCGCGGGACCTCCTACGAGCAGTACTTC
cdr3_aa: CASAGVRGTSYEQYF

d_call: NA
clone_size: NA
v_call: TRBV9
cdr3_length: 14
j_call: TRBJ2-2
cdr3_nt: TGTGCCAGCAGCGTAGAGCGGTACACCGGGGAGCTGTTTTTT
cdr3_aa: CASSVERYTGELFF

d_call: NA
clone_size: NA
v_call: TRBV7-6
cdr3_length: 14
j_call: TRBJ2-5
cdr3_nt: TGTGCCAGCAGCTTTGGGCGTCCCCAAGAGACCCAGTACTTC
cdr3_aa: CASSFGRPQETQYF

d_call: NA
clone_size: NA
v_call: TRBV14
cdr3_length: 15
j_call: TRBJ2-4
cdr3_nt: TGTGCCAGCAGCCAAGATGTTGGAGGGTTAAGCATTCAGTACTTC
cdr3_aa: CASSQDVGGLSIQYF

d_call: TRBD1
clone_size: NA
v_call: TRBV7-3
cdr3_length: 14
j_call: TRBJ1-4
cdr3_nt: TGTGCCAGCAGCTCGACAGGGGGCGAGGAAAAACTGTTTTTT
cdr3_aa: CASSSTGGEEKLFF

d_call: TRBD1
clone_size: NA
v_call: TRBV7-9
cdr3_length: 16
j_call: TRBJ1-3
cdr3_nt: TGTGCCAGCAGCTCTGGACAGGGCGCCCGCGGAAACACCATATATTTT
cdr3_aa: CASSSGQGARGNTIYF

d_call: TRBD1
clone_size: NA
v_call: TRBV5-1
cdr3_length: 18
j_call: TRBJ2-2
cdr3_nt: TGCGCCAGCAGCTCCCTCTGGGGACAGCCAACCAACACCGGGGAGCTGTTTTTT
cdr3_aa: CASSSLWGQPTNTGELFF

d_call: NA
clone_size: NA
v_call: TRBV6-5
cdr3_length: 12
j_call: TRBJ1-1
cdr3_nt: TGTGCCAGCGGCCTGTTGAACACTGAAGCTTTCTTT
cdr3_aa: CASGLLNTEAFF